The 24 T cell receptor beta chains in this list originate from one sample, sequenced in a study of CD8+CD57+ T cells in acquired aplastic anemia. Using genomic DNA as the template, TCR beta VDJ and CDR3 profiling was carried out. One entry per CDR3 protein results from TCRdb running MiXCR on the reads. The table includes roughly 290,000 distinct CDR3 sequences, roughly 53% detected once. CD8+CD57+ cell expansion, shown by flow cytometry, had occurred in the patients selected for sequencing. The sequencing sample was made of sorted CD4+, CD8+, or CD8+CD57+ T cells (not recorded which) from PBMCs. The source is a human donor with aplastic anemia.

J is TRBJ1-1 and V is TRBV3-1; 8 positions match TRBD1. Trimming cost V 3 bases and J 0 bases; bases outside gene matches: 6. This CDR3 has 16 amino acids. Germline CDR1 and CDR2: LGHDT and YNNKEL (reference sequence). The CDR3 here is CASSHPGTGMNTEAFF. Here the CDR3 DNA reads TGTGCCAGCAGCCACCCTGGGACAGGAATGAACACTGAAGCTTTCTTT.

The V call is TRBV2, the J call TRBJ2-1; no clear D gene. This CDR3 is built from 11 residues. V gave up 6 bases and J gave up 8 bases, with 8 bases separating them. Germline loops: CDR1 SNHLY, CDR2 FYNNEI. Written as DNA, the CDR3 is TGTGCCAGCAGCTTGGCGGATGAGCAGTTCTTC. Its translation: CASSLADEQFF. Based on the CDR3 plus reference TRBV2 and TRBJ2-1, the full variable domain is EPEVTQTPSHQVTQMGQEVILRCVPISNHLYFYWYRQILGQKVEFLVSFYNNEISEKSEIFDDQFSVERPDGSNFTLKIRSTKLEDSAMYFCASSLADEQFFGPGTRLTVL.

The rearrangement uses TRBV10-3 and TRBJ2-7; D is unclear. CDR1 is ENHRY, CDR2 SYGVKD, per germline. The CDR3 contains 14 residues. V was shortened by 10 bases and J by 2 bases, with 18 bases between the two germline ends. CDR3 sequence (DNA): TGTGCCACCGCCTCAACGGGCGAAACCTACGAGCAGTACTTC. Protein: CATASTGETYEQYF.

J is TRBJ1-2 and V is TRBV7-9; D not resolved. Deletions cut 2 bases from V and 8 bases from J, with 12 bases between. The CDR3 is made up of 13 amino acids. Germline CDR1 reads SEHNR; CDR2 reads FQNEAQ (reference sequence). As DNA, the CDR3 is TGTGCCAGCAGCTTACTGGACCCTCACGGCTACACCTTC. Its protein is CASSLLDPHGYTF. The variable domain in full, completed from reference TRBV7-9 and TRBJ1-2, reads DTGVSQNPRHKITKRGQNVTFRCDPISEHNRLYWYRQTLGQGPEFLTYFQNEAQLEKSRLLSDRFSAERPKGSFSTLEIQRTEQGDSAMYLCASSLLDPHGYTFGSGTRLTVV.

This clonotype was seen only a few times. This chain connects TRBV7-3 to TRBJ2-1, with 16 bases identical to TRBD2. This CDR3 has 19 amino acids. Per the germline V gene, CDR1 is SGHTA and CDR2 is FQGTGA. The trim removed 1 base at V and 2 bases at J, leaving 5 bases unmatched. CDR3 sequence: CASSLRGTSGRGTYNEQFF. The CDR3 DNA follows: TGTGCCAGCAGCTTAAGAGGGACTAGCGGGAGGGGCACCTACAATGAGCAGTTCTTC.

This clonotype has a handful of counts. The rearrangement links TRBV29-1 to TRBJ2-7; D not resolved. The CDR3 is 14 residues long. The V gene's germline CDR1 is SQVTM and CDR2 ANQGSEA. With 0 bases removed from V and 0 bases from J, the gap between germline ends came to 9 bases. As DNA, the CDR3 is TGCAGCGTTGAAGATCGGGCTAGCTCCTACGAGCAGTACTTC. Protein product: CSVEDRASSYEQYF.

The CDR3 nucleotides read TGTGCCAGCAGCCCGACTAGCGGTATATACAATGAGCAGTATTTT. Translation gives CASSPTSGIYNEQYF. The chain combines TRBV7-2 with TRBJ2-3, with 9 bases fitting TRBD2. The trim removed 5 bases at V and 11 bases at J, leaving 14 bases unmatched. The CDR3 length is 15 residues. Per the germline V gene, CDR1 is SGHTA and CDR2 is FQGNSA.

At least ten counts were recorded for this clonotype. The rearrangement joins TRBV6-5 to TRBJ2-7; D is possibly TRBD1 (7 bases). Germline V lookup: CDR1 MNHEY, CDR2 SVGAGI. The V and J ends lost 7 bases and 5 bases respectively, with 15 bases between them. The CDR3 length is 13 residues. The chain's CDR3 is CASNRQGGNEQYF. The CDR3 DNA reads TGTGCCAGCAATCGACAGGGAGGTAACGAGCAGTACTTC.

The chain combines TRBV29-1 with TRBJ1-1; no definite D call. CDR1 SQVTM and CDR2 ANQGSEA come from the germline V gene. The CDR3 loop spans 13 amino acids. Trimming removed 4 bases from V and 2 bases from J, with 11 bases in between. This chain's CDR3 is CSVAVGVNTEAFF. CDR3 in DNA: TGCAGCGTTGCGGTAGGCGTTAACACTGAAGCTTTCTTT.

The chain joins TRBV25-1 to TRBJ2-1; weak D call: TRBD2 (6 bases). CDR1 is MGHDK and CDR2 is SYGVNS in the germline V gene. With 4 bases removed from V and 7 bases from J, the gap between germline ends came to 14 bases. The CDR3 has 14 residues. The CDR3 DNA reads TGTGCCAGCAGTGTGGCCGCAGGGAGGAATGAGCAGTTCTTC. It is translated as CASSVAAGRNEQFF.

The rearrangement joins TRBV20-1 to TRBJ2-1; the D gene is possibly TRBD2 (5 bases). The ends were cut back, 4 bases at V and 2 bases at J, with 15 bases in the middle. The CDR3 length is 15 residues. The V gene's germline CDR1 is DFQATT and CDR2 SNEGSKA (reference sequence). The CDR3 DNA reads TGCAGTGCTAAGAGCGGAGTACCAGCCTACAATGAGCAGTTCTTC. Its translation is CSAKSGVPAYNEQFF.

In its sample, this clonotype was seen many times. The chain has TRBV7-9 and TRBJ1-6, with D possibly being TRBD1 (5 bases). Germline V gives CDR1 SEHNR, CDR2 FQNEAQ (reference sequence). V lost 5 bases and J lost 10, with 18 bases in between. The CDR3 extends over 15 amino acids. The DNA for the CDR3 is TGTGCCAGCAGCCGGGAAAGGCAGGGTTCATCACCCCTCCACTTT. Its protein product is CASSRERQGSSPLHF.

This clonotype was seen only once. The V and J genes are TRBV7-9 and TRBJ1-1; TRBD1 agrees at 7 bases. The CDR3 has 18 amino acids. Germline CDR1 SEHNR, CDR2 FQNEAQ (reference sequence). Losses at the gene ends were 1 base for V and 1 base for J; bases not matched to a gene: 12. The DNA of the CDR3 is TGTGCCAGCAGCTTAGTGGGGGGAAAGGACAGGTCGAACACTGAAGCTTTCTTT. This gives the protein CASSLVGGKDRSNTEAFF.

The rearrangement joins TRBV29-1 to TRBJ1-3; D not resolved. Trimming removed 4 bases from V and 2 bases from J, with 3 bases in between. The CDR3 contains 11 residues. The germline CDR1 and CDR2 sequences are SQVTM and ANQGSEA. In DNA form, the CDR3 reads TGCAGCGTTGTCGCTGGAAACACCATATATTTT. Translation: CSVVAGNTIYF. Drawing the rest from reference TRBV29-1 and TRBJ1-3, the complete variable domain is SAVISQKPSRDICQRGTSLTIQCQVDSQVTMMFWYRQQPGQSLTLIATANQGSEATYESGFVIDKFPISRPNLTFSTLTVSNMSPEDSSIYLCSVVAGNTIYFGEGSWLTVV.

The chain carries TRBV29-1 and TRBJ2-1, with 8 bases matching TRBD1. The ends lost 4 bases at V and 0 bases at J; junction bases unmatched: 5. This CDR3 spans 15 amino acids. From germline, CDR1 is SQVTM and CDR2 ANQGSEA. CDR3 sequence: CSVAAGGISYNEQFF. The CDR3 nucleotides read TGCAGCGTTGCAGCAGGGGGCATCTCCTACAATGAGCAGTTCTTC.

The V gene is TRBV9, the J gene TRBJ2-7, with 10 bases aligning to TRBD1. Germline V gene data show CDR1 as SGDLS and CDR2 as YYNGEE. CDR3 length equals 14 residues. V lost 3 bases, J lost 4 bases, and 4 bases stayed unmatched. DNA of the CDR3: TGTGCCAGCAGCGCGTTGGGACAGGGGTACGAGCAGTACTTC. Residues: CASSALGQGYEQYF. Looking up the rest from reference TRBV9 and TRBJ2-7 gives the full variable domain: DSGVTQTPKHLITATGQRVTLRCSPRSGDLSVYWYQQSLDQGLQFLIQYYNGEERAKGNILERFSAQQFPDLHSELNLSSLELGDSALYFCASSALGQGYEQYFGPGTRLTVT.

This sequence joins TRBV30 and TRBJ2-5, with D possibly TRBD1 on 5 matching bases. V lost 3 bases, J lost 4 bases, and 18 bases lay in between. The CDR3 sequence is 15 residues long. From germline, CDR1 is GTSNPN and CDR2 SVGIG (reference sequence). The DNA of the CDR3 is TGTGCCTGGAGCGTTGACAGCACTACAAGAGAGACCCAGTACTTC. Its protein is CAWSVDSTTRETQYF.

V and J are TRBV10-1 and TRBJ2-3; no clear D. The germline V gene encodes CDR1 WNHNN and CDR2 SYGVQD (reference sequence). The V gene lost 3 bases and the J gene lost 0 bases, with 7 bases spanning the gap. The CDR3 contains 14 residues. CDR3 bases: TGCGCCAGCAGTGATATGGTTAGCACAGATACGCAGTATTTT. Translation gives CASSDMVSTDTQYF.

The gene calls are TRBV20-1 and TRBJ2-5, with 9 bases identical to TRBD1. The CDR3 length is 14 residues. Trimming removed 0 bases from V and 7 bases from J; junction bases left unmatched: 6. CDR1 is DFQATT, CDR2 SNEGSKA, per germline (reference sequence). CDR3 protein: CSARDEQGAPTQYF. The CDR3 DNA reads as TGCAGTGCTAGAGATGAACAGGGGGCCCCGACCCAGTACTTC.

The chain links TRBV7-2 to TRBJ1-1; D may be TRBD1 (5 bases). The CDR3 runs to 13 residues. The V gene's germline CDR1 is SGHTA and CDR2 FQGNSA. V was pared by 5 bases and J by 3 bases, with 10 bases between. The CDR3 region is CASSVGGDTEAFF. The CDR3 DNA sequence: TGTGCCAGCAGCGTAGGAGGGGACACTGAAGCTTTCTTT.

Concerning this clonotype: Likely a read error: the CDR3 ends without its conserved phenylalanine or tryptophan. The V call is TRBV2, the J call TRBJ1-1; D possibly corresponds to TRBD1 (5 bases). V was trimmed by 11 bases and J by 1 base, leaving 14 bases between them. There are 13 residues in the CDR3. Germline V CDR1 and CDR2: SNHLY, FYNNEI. CDR3 nucleotides: TGTGCCGGCTTACAGGTCCCGAACACTGAAGCTTTCCTT. This codes for CAGLQVPNTEAFL.

This clonotype has more than one count but fewer than ten. The V call is TRBV20-1, the J call TRBJ1-5, with D possibly TRBD1 on 6 matching bases. With 3 bases removed from V and 7 bases from J, the gap between germline ends came to 13 bases. Germline loops: CDR1 DFQATT, CDR2 SNEGSKA (reference sequence). The CDR3 spans 13 residues. DNA for the CDR3: TGCAGTGCTAGTGACAGGTTAGAGCAGCCCCAGCATTTT. This sequence encodes CSASDRLEQPQHF.

This clonotype came up a few times. This chain joins TRBV12-3 or TRBV12-4 and TRBJ2-7; possibly TRBD1 for D (6 bases). V gave up 7 bases and J gave up 3 bases, with 16 bases separating them. The length of the CDR3 is 14 residues. The CDR3 protein is CASNPTGSSYEQYF. As DNA, the CDR3 is TGTGCCAGCAACCCAACAGGGTCGAGCTACGAGCAGTACTTC.

This clonotype came up once. Germline is not matched at one junction end, which may reflect a read error. The chain carries TRBV10-3 and TRBJ1-2, with D perhaps TRBD1 (5 bases). This CDR3 spans 13 amino acids. Germline V lookup: CDR1 ENHRY, CDR2 SYGVKD. The CDR3 DNA is TGTGCCAGCAGTTCGATTGGCAGGGATGGCTACACCTTC. This translates into CASSSIGRDGYTF.